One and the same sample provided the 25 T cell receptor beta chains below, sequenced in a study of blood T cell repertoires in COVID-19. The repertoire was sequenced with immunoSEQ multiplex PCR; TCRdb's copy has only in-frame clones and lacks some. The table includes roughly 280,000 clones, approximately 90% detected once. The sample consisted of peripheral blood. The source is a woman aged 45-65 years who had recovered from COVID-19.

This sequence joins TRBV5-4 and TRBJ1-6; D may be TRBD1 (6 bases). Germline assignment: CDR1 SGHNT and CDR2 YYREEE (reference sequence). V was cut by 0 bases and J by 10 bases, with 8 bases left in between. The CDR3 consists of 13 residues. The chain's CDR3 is CASSLDRESPLHF. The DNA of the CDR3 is TGTGCCAGCAGCTTGGACAGGGAATCACCCCTCCACTTT.

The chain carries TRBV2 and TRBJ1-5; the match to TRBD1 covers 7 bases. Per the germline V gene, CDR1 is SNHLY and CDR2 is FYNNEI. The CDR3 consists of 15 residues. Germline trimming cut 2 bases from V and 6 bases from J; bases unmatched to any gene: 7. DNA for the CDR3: TGTGCCAGCAGTGAAACTACAGGGGTTCGTCAGCCCCAGCATTTT. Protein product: CASSETTGVRQPQHF.

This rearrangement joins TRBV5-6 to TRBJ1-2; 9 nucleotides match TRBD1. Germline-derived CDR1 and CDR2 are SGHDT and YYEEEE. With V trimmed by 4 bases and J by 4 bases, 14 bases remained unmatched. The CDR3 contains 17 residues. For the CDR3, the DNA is TGTGCCAGCAGCAGGAGGACAGGGGTCCCAAGGGGCTATGGCTACACCTTC. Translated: CASSRRTGVPRGYGYTF.

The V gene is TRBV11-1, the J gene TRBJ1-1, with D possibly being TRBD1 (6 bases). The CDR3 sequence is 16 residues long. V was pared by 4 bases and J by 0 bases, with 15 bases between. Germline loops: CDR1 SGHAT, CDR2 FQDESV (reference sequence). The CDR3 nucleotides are TGTGCCAGCAGCTCAAGGGGGGGGATGATGAACACTGAAGCTTTCTTT. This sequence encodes CASSSRGGMMNTEAFF. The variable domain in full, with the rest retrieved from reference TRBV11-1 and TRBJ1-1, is EAEVAQSPRYKITEKSQAVAFWCDPISGHATLYWYRQILGQGPELLVQFQDESVVDDSQLPKDRFSAERLKGVDSTLKIQPAELGDSAMYLCASSSRGGMMNTEAFFGQGTRLTVV.

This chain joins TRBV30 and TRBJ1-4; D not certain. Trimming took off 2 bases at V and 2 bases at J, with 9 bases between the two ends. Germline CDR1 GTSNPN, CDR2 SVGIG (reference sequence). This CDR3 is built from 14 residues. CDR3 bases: TGTGCCTGGAGTATGAGTAGCACTAATGAAAAACTGTTTTTT. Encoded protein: CAWSMSSTNEKLFF.

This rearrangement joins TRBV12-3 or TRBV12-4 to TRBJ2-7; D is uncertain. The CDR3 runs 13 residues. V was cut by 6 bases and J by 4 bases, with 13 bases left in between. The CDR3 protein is CASSYGTPYEQYF. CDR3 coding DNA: TGTGCCAGCAGCTACGGTACTCCTTACGAGCAGTACTTC.

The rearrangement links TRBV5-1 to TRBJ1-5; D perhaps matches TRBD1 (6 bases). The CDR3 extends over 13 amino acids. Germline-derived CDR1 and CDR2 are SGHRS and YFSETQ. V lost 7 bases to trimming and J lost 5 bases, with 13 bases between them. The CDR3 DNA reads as TGCGCCAGCCGTGAACAGGGAGATCAGCCCCAGCATTTT. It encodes CASREQGDQPQHF.

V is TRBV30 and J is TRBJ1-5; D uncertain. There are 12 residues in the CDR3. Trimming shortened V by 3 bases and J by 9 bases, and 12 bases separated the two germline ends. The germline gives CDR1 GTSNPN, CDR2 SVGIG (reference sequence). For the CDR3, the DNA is TGTGCCTGGAGGATGTCGGGTGGGCCCCAGCATTTT. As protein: CAWRMSGGPQHF.

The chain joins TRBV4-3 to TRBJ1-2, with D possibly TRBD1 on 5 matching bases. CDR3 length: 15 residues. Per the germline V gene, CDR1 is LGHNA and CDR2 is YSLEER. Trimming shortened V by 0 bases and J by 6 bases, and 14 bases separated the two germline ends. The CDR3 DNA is TGCGCCAGCAGCCAAGATCGGCAGGGCCACAATGGCTACACCTTC. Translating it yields CASSQDRQGHNGYTF.

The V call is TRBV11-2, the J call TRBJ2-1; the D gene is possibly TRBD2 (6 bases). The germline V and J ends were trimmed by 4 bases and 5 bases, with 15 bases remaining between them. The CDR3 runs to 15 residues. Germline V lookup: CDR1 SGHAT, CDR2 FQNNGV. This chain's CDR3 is CASSSAGSLHNEQFF. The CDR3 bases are TGTGCCAGCAGCTCAGCCGGGAGCTTGCACAATGAGCAGTTCTTC.

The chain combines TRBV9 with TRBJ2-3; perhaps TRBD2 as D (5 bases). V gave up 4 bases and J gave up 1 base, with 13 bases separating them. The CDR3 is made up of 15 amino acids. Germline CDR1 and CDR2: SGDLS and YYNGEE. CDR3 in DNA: TGTGCCAGCAGCCATCCCCCCGGGGGCACAGATACGCAGTATTTT. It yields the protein CASSHPPGGTDTQYF.

CDR3 nucleotides: TGTGCCAGCAGTTTACCAGGGGGACCAAATCAGCCCCAGCATTTT. It codes for CASSLPGGPNQPQHF. The genes are TRBV28 and TRBJ1-5; 7 bases are shared with TRBD1. Trimming cost V 2 bases and J 4 bases; bases outside gene matches: 5. The CDR3 has 15 amino acids. Germline CDR1 reads MDHEN; CDR2 reads SYDVKM.

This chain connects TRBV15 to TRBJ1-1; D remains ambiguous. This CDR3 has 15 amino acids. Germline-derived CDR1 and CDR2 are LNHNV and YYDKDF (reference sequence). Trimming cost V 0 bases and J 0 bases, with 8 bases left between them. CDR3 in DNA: TGTGCCACCAGCAGAGATCCCAGGTTGAACACTGAAGCTTTCTTT. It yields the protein CATSRDPRLNTEAFF.

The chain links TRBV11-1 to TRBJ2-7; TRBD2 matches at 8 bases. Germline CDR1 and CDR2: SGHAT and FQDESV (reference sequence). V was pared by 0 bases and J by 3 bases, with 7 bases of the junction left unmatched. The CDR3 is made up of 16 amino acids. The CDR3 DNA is TGTGCCAGCAGCTTAGCCGGACTAGCCAATCTCTACGAGCAGTACTTC. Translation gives CASSLAGLANLYEQYF.

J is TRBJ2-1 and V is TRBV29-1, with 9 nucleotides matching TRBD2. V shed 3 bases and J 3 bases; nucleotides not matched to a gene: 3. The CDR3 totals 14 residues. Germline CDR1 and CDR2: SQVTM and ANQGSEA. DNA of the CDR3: TGCAGCGTTGATACTAGCGGGCTCTACAATGAGCAGTTCTTC. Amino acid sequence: CSVDTSGLYNEQFF.

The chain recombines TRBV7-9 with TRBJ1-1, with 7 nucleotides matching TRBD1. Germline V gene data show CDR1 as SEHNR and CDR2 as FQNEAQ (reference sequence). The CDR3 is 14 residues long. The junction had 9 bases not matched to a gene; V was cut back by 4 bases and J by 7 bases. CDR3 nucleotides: TGTGCCAGCAGCTCCCCGACAGGGATGGGTGAAGCTTTCTTT. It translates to CASSSPTGMGEAFF.

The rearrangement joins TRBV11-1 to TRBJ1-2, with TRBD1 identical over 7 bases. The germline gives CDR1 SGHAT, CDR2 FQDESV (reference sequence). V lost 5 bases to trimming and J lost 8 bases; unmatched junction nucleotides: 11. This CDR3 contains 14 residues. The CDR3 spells CASSRRGTFRGYTF. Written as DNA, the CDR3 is TGTGCCAGCAGCCGCAGGGGGACTTTTAGAGGCTACACCTTC.

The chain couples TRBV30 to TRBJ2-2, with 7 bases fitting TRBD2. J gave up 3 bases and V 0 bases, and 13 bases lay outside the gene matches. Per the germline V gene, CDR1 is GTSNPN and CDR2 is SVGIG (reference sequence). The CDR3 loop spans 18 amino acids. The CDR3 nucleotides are TGTGCCTGGAGTGTACGTTTTTGGCGGGAGAGTTACACCGGGGAGCTGTTTTTT. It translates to CAWSVRFWRESYTGELFF. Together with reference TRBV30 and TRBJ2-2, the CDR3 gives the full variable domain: SQTIHQWPATLVQPVGSPLSLECTVEGTSNPNLYWYRQAAGRGLQLLFYSVGIGQISSEVPQNLSASRPQDRQFILSSKKLLLSDSGFYLCAWSVRFWRESYTGELFFGEGSRLTVL.

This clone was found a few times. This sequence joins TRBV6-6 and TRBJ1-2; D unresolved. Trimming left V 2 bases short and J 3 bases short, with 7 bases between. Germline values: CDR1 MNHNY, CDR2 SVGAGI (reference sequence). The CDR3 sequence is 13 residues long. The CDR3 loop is CASSYPTDYGYTF. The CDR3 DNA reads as TGTGCCAGCAGTTACCCCACTGACTATGGCTACACCTTC.

The CDR3 nucleotides read TGTGCCTGGAGTCCATTACCCTCGGCCGGGAGGCGTGAAAAACTGTTTTTT. Translating gives CAWSPLPSAGRREKLFF. The chain uses TRBV30 and TRBJ1-4; D gene unclear. The CDR3 is made up of 17 amino acids. The germline V gene encodes CDR1 GTSNPN and CDR2 SVGIG (reference sequence). Between the trimmed V and J ends, which lost 2 bases and 7 bases, there was a span of 23 bases.

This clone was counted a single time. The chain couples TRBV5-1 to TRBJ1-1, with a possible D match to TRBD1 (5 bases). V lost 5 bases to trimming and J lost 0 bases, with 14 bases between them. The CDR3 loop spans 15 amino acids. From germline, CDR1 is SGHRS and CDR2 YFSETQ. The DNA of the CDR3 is TGCGCCAGCAGGAGACAGAACAACATGAACACTGAAGCTTTCTTT. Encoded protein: CASRRQNNMNTEAFF.

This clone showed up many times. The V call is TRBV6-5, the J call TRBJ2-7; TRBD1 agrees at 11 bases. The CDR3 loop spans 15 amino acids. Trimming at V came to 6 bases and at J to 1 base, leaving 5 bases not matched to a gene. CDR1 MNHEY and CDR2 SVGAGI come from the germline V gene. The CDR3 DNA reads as TGTGCCAGCAGCCGACGGGACAGGGGGTCCTACGAGCAGTACTTC. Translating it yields CASSRRDRGSYEQYF.

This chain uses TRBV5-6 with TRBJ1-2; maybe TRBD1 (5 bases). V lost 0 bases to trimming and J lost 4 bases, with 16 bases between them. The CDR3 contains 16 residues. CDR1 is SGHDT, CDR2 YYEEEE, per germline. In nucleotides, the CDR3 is TGTGCCAGCAGCTTGGGAGACAGCCCCAGGATCTATGGCTACACCTTC. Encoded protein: CASSLGDSPRIYGYTF.

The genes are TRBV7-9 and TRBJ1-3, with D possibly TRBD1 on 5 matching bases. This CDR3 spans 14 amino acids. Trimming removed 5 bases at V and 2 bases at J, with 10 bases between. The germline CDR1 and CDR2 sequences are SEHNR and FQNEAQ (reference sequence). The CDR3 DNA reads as TGTGCCAGCAGCCAGGGACTTCCTGGAAACACCATATATTTT. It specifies CASSQGLPGNTIYF.

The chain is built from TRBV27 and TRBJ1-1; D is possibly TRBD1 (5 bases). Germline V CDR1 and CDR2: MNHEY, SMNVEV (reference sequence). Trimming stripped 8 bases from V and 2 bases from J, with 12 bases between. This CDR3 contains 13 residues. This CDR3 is CASCAGLNTEAFF. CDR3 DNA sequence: TGTGCCAGCTGTGCAGGGCTTAACACTGAAGCTTTCTTT.